This is a list of T cell receptor beta chains from one sample in a study of cytomegalovirus exposure and HLA in healthy donors. Generated by immunoSEQ multiplex PCR, the TCRdb table keeps only in-frame clones and is missing some. Of approximately 80,000 clones in the sample, approximately 77% were seen once. The sequenced sample was PBMCs. Every receptor here comes from a woman aged 40-49 years in good health and CMV-seropositive. CDR3s include the opening cysteine and the closing phenylalanine or tryptophan. A D gene is named only where the DNA matches it firmly. Clone size appears in some rows only: once, few, many, or a class for an expanded clone.

TRBV10-3,TRBD1,NA,15,TRBJ2-5,CAISGPGTEQETQYF,TGTGCCATCAGTGGTCCCGGGACAGAGCAAGAGACCCAGTACTTC
TRBV7-2,NA,NA,15,TRBJ1-1,CASSAGSVMNTEAFF,TGTGCCAGCAGCGCAGGATCCGTCATGAACACTGAAGCTTTCTTT
TRBV21-1,NA,NA,16,TRBJ2-7,CATGRGGLTFSYEQYF,TGTGCCACGGGGCGGGGGGGTCTCACTTTCTCCTACGAGCAGTACTTC
TRBV7-3,NA,NA,14,TRBJ2-5,CASSLTGTSETQYF,TGTGCCAGCAGCCTCACAGGAACTTCAGAGACCCAGTACTTC
TRBV30,NA,few,15,TRBJ1-4,CASQQVGTTNEKLFF,TGTGCCTCACAACAGGTGGGGACAACTAATGAAAAACTGTTTTTT
TRBV25-1,NA,NA,13,TRBJ1-1,CASSDLGVGEAFF,TGTGCCAGCAGTGATTTAGGGGTCGGTGAAGCTTTCTTT
TRBV28,NA,NA,13,TRBJ2-7,CASSWRDSYEQYF,TGTGCCAGCAGTTGGCGGGACTCCTACGAGCAGTACTTC
TRBV10-3,NA,few,14,TRBJ2-1,CAISAGLDDNEQFF,TGTGCCATCAGCGCGGGACTGGATGACAATGAGCAGTTCTTC
TRBV7-2,NA,NA,13,TRBJ1-5,CASRSYSNQPQHF,TGTGCCAGCAGGTCCTATAGCAATCAGCCCCAGCATTTT
TRBV2,NA,medium-sized,13,TRBJ1-1,CASRTALNTEAFF,TGTGCCAGCAGGACAGCACTGAACACTGAAGCTTTCTTT
TRBV28,TRBD1,NA,15,TRBJ2-7,CASRSDRVQSYEQYF,TGTGCCAGCAGGTCAGACAGGGTGCAATCGTACGAGCAGTACTTC
TRBV7-9,NA,few,14,TRBJ2-1,CASSLSSSRDEQFF,TGTGCCAGCAGCTTAAGTAGTAGCAGGGATGAGCAGTTCTTC
TRBV28,NA,NA,13,TRBJ1-5,CASRGNEGQPQHF,TGTGCCAGCCGGGGGAATGAGGGACAGCCCCAGCATTTT
TRBV28,NA,NA,11,TRBJ1-5,CASSSAKPQHF,TGTGCCAGCAGTTCAGCGAAGCCCCAGCATTTT
TRBV18,TRBD1,NA,17,TRBJ1-1,CASSPVPGQAWNTEAFF,TGTGCCAGCTCACCGGTACCTGGACAGGCCTGGAACACTGAAGCTTTCTTT
TRBV11-3,NA,NA,13,TRBJ1-1,CASSKGGNTEAFF,TGTGCCAGCAGTAAAGGGGGGAACACTGAAGCTTTCTTT
TRBV7-5,NA,NA,14,TRBJ1-5,CARSFSPLDQPQHF,TGTGCCAGAAGCTTTAGTCCTTTAGATCAGCCCCAGCATTTT
TRBV27,NA,few,16,TRBJ1-1,CASTLRPDGRVFEAFF,TGTGCCAGCACCCTACGGCCCGACGGCCGGGTTTTTGAAGCTTTCTTT
TRBV30,NA,few,12,TRBJ1-4,CACRGGEEKLFF,TGTGCCTGCAGAGGAGGTGAAGAAAAACTGTTTTTT
TRBV10-2,NA,NA,13,TRBJ2-1,CASKRGVVDEQFF,TGCGCCAGCAAACGAGGTGTAGTCGATGAGCAGTTCTTC
TRBV6-1,TRBD2,NA,14,TRBJ2-3,CASRLAGEKDTQYF,TGTGCCAGCAGGCTAGCGGGAGAGAAAGATACGCAGTATTTT
TRBV19,NA,NA,15,TRBJ1-5,CASSPDTSSNQPQHF,TGTGCCAGTAGTCCGGACACAAGTAGCAATCAGCCCCAGCATTTT
TRBV6-4,TRBD1,NA,17,TRBJ2-6,CASSDVNRGIGANVLTF,TGTGCCAGCAGTGACGTGAACAGGGGGATAGGGGCCAACGTCCTGACTTTC
TRBV2,TRBD2,few,15,TRBJ2-7,CASSEGLAGSYEQYF,TGTGCCAGCAGTGAGGGACTAGCGGGGTCCTACGAGCAGTACTTC
TRBV15,NA,NA,16,TRBJ1-1,CATSRGREVMLTEAFF,TGTGCCACCAGCAGAGGGAGGGAAGTTATGCTGACTGAAGCTTTCTTT
TRBV6-1,NA,NA,17,TRBJ1-1,CASSVRRGKLVNTEAFF,TGTGCCAGCAGTGTAAGAAGAGGGAAATTGGTGAACACTGAAGCTTTCTTT